One and the same sample provided the 20 T cell receptor beta chains below, sequenced in a study of cytomegalovirus exposure and HLA in healthy donors. PCR involved 60 Vbeta and 13 Jbeta primers. Here immunoSEQ multiplex PCR was the method, and the copy in TCRdb shows in-frame clones only, minus some. The table records approximately 170,000 clones, roughly 80% of them present only once. Sequencing input: PBMCs. The source of these receptors is a middle-aged man in good health and CMV-seropositive.

The rearrangement links TRBV19 to TRBJ2-7, with D possibly matching TRBD1 (5 bases). Deletions cut 3 bases from V and 1 base from J, with 13 bases between. This CDR3 region has 15 residues. Germline CDR1 reads LNHDA; CDR2 reads SQIVND (reference sequence). The CDR3 DNA follows: TGTGCCAGTAGTATTGGACAAATGTTATCCTACGAGCAGTACTTC. Protein product: CASSIGQMLSYEQYF.

The rearrangement uses TRBV7-9 and TRBJ2-7; 10 positions agree with TRBD1. CDR1 and CDR2 from the germline V gene are SEHNR and FQNEAQ (reference sequence). The CDR3 length is 17 residues. The junction had 7 bases not matched to a gene; V was cut back by 1 base and J by 1 base. CDR3 sequence reads: CASSLDGGQGGSYEQYF. Here the CDR3 DNA reads TGTGCCAGCAGCTTAGATGGAGGACAGGGGGGTTCCTACGAGCAGTACTTC.

As DNA, the CDR3 is TGTGCCTGGAGCCCAGATTTCGCCAAAAACATTCAGTACTTC. Encoded protein: CAWSPDFAKNIQYF. This chain uses TRBV30 with TRBJ2-4; no definite D call. V lost 3 bases, J lost 1 base, and 10 bases lay in between. CDR3 length equals 14 residues. Germline loops: CDR1 GTSNPN, CDR2 SVGIG (reference sequence).

The CDR3 coding sequence is TGTGCCAGCAATAGACAGGGGGCGTACGAGCAGTACTTC. Protein sequence: CASNRQGAYEQYF. The gene calls are TRBV6-6 and TRBJ2-7; 10 bases are a match to TRBD1. The V and J ends lost 7 bases and 4 bases, in that order; junction bases with no gene match: 4. Germline V CDR1 and CDR2: MNHNY, SVGAGI (reference sequence). The CDR3 totals 13 residues.

The V and J genes are TRBV4-1 and TRBJ1-1; D gene ambiguous. Looked up from germline, CDR1 is MGHRA and CDR2 is YSYEKL. The CDR3 sequence is 14 residues long. V was cut by 4 bases and J by 0 bases, with 9 bases left in between. The CDR3 nucleotides read TGCGCCAGCAGCCCCGTCCCTATGAACACTGAAGCTTTCTTT. Translation gives CASSPVPMNTEAFF.

J is TRBJ2-5 and V is TRBV5-1, with TRBD1 as a possible D gene (6 bases). The V gene's germline CDR1 is SGHRS and CDR2 YFSETQ. This CDR3 has 12 residues. Trimming left V 4 bases short and J 5 bases short, with 9 bases between. CDR3 coding DNA: TGCGCCAGCAGCCCTAGGGGGGAGACCCAGTACTTC. It yields the protein CASSPRGETQYF. The full variable domain, with the rest looked up from reference TRBV5-1 and TRBJ2-5, is KAGVTQTPRYLIKTRGQQVTLSCSPISGHRSVSWYQQTPGQGLQFLFEYFSETQRNKGNFPGRFSGRQFSNSRSEMNVSTLELGDSALYLCASSPRGETQYFGPGTRLLVL.

The table lists this clone with a count of one. The chain combines TRBV7-6 with TRBJ2-1, with D unclear. Germline V CDR1 and CDR2: SGHVS, FNYEAQ. Trimming shortened V by 1 base and J by 9 bases, and 10 bases separated the two germline ends. This CDR3 contains 13 residues. The CDR3 DNA follows: TGTGCCAGCAGCTTAGGGGCCTATTTTGAGCAGTTCTTC. Its protein is CASSLGAYFEQFF. The whole variable domain, filled in from reference TRBV7-6 and TRBJ2-1, reads GAGVSQSPRYKVTKRGQDVALRCDPISGHVSLYWYRQALGQGPEFLTYFNYEAQQDKSGLPNDRFSAERPEGSISTLTIQRTEQRDSAMYRCASSLGAYFEQFFGPGTRLTVL.

V usage is TRBV5-1 and J usage is TRBJ1-4; D is perhaps TRBD1 (5 bases). Germline values: CDR1 SGHRS, CDR2 YFSETQ. Trimming left V 0 bases short and J 4 bases short, with 7 bases between. This CDR3 comprises 14 residues. CDR3 loop: CASSLEGNNEKLFF. The CDR3 DNA follows: TGCGCCAGCAGCTTGGAGGGGAATAATGAAAAACTGTTTTTT. Combining the CDR3 with reference TRBV5-1 and TRBJ1-4 gives the whole variable domain KAGVTQTPRYLIKTRGQQVTLSCSPISGHRSVSWYQQTPGQGLQFLFEYFSETQRNKGNFPGRFSGRQFSNSRSEMNVSTLELGDSALYLCASSLEGNNEKLFFGSGTQLSVL.

The chain recombines TRBV4-2 with TRBJ2-3, with TRBD2 identical over 14 bases. This CDR3 contains 17 residues. V trimming: 3 bases; J trimming: 6 bases; junction bases outside the gene matches: 8. Germline V gives CDR1 LGHNA, CDR2 YNFKEQ. The CDR3 here is CASSQPGLAGEGDTQYF. The CDR3 DNA follows: TGTGCCAGCAGCCAGCCGGGACTAGCGGGGGAGGGGGATACGCAGTATTTT.

J is TRBJ2-3 and V is TRBV5-4; D possibly corresponds to TRBD1 (5 bases). Germline-derived CDR1 and CDR2 are SGHNT and YYREEE (reference sequence). This CDR3 is built from 14 residues. Trimming pared 9 bases from V and 2 bases from J, leaving 16 bases between. In DNA, the CDR3 is TGTGCCACATCCATAGGACAAGACACAGATACGCAGTATTTT. Encoded protein: CATSIGQDTDTQYF. Full variable domain (missing parts from reference TRBV5-4 and TRBJ2-3): ETGVTQSPTHLIKTRGQQVTLRCSSQSGHNTVSWYQQALGQGPQFIFQYYREEENGRGNFPPRFSGLQFPNYSSELNVNALELDDSALYLCATSIGQDTDTQYFGPGTRLTVL.

The chain is built from TRBV2 and TRBJ1-1; 8 bases align to TRBD1. Per germline, CDR1 SNHLY and CDR2 FYNNEI. Trimming removed 6 bases from V and 5 bases from J; junction bases left unmatched: 11. CDR3 length equals 15 residues. The CDR3: CASSPTAQGVTEAFF. In DNA, the CDR3 is TGTGCCAGCAGCCCTACCGCACAGGGGGTGACTGAAGCTTTCTTT.

This rearrangement joins TRBV4-2 to TRBJ1-1; 8 bases fit TRBD1. This CDR3 comprises 16 residues. Germline V gene data show CDR1 as LGHNA and CDR2 as YNFKEQ. The J segment lost 0 bases and the V segment lost 4 bases, leaving 7 bases of the junction unmatched. CDR3 bases: TGTGCCAGCAGCCCAACAGGGGGGGGTTTGAACACTGAAGCTTTCTTT. Protein sequence: CASSPTGGGLNTEAFF.

This chain joins TRBV28 and TRBJ2-5; 11 nucleotides agree with TRBD2. The CDR3 sequence is 16 residues long. V was clipped by 3 bases and J by 5 bases; unmatched bases: 8. Germline values: CDR1 MDHEN, CDR2 SYDVKM. Here the CDR3 reads CASSFLLAGVGETQYF. The CDR3 nucleotides are TGTGCCAGCAGTTTCCTACTAGCGGGGGTTGGGGAGACCCAGTACTTC.

The chain joins TRBV7-9 to TRBJ2-5; 9 positions agree with TRBD1. The CDR3 has 14 residues. Germline V gene lookup returns CDR1 SEHNR and CDR2 FQNEAQ (reference sequence). V trimming: 6 bases; J trimming: 5 bases; junction bases outside the gene matches: 7. CDR3 sequence reads: CASSNPGQGETQYF. As DNA, the CDR3 is TGTGCCAGCAGTAACCCGGGACAGGGCGAGACCCAGTACTTC.

The chain uses TRBV5-6 and TRBJ2-3; a weak D match, TRBD2 (5 bases). CDR1 is SGHDT and CDR2 is YYEEEE in the germline V gene. The CDR3 length is 16 residues. Trimming left V 0 bases short and J 0 bases short, with 11 bases between. The CDR3, as DNA: TGTGCCAGCAGCTTGGTGGAGCGGAGGAGCACAGATACGCAGTATTTT. This gives the protein CASSLVERRSTDTQYF.

CDR3 residues: CASSLNGRGYEQYF. Written as DNA, the CDR3 is TGTGCCAGTAGTCTCAACGGGAGGGGATACGAGCAGTACTTC. The genes are TRBV19 and TRBJ2-7; 8 positions agree with TRBD2. J gave up 4 bases and V 5 bases, and 7 bases lay outside the gene matches. Germline CDR1 and CDR2: LNHDA and SQIVND (reference sequence). The CDR3 covers 14 residues.

The rearrangement joins TRBV19 to TRBJ1-2; a weak D match, TRBD1 (5 bases). Looked up from germline, CDR1 is LNHDA and CDR2 is SQIVND (reference sequence). CDR3 length equals 12 residues. Trimming took 7 bases from V and 3 from J, leaving 9 bases between them. This CDR3 reads CASIQGDYGYTF. CDR3 in DNA: TGTGCCAGTATTCAGGGTGACTATGGCTACACCTTC.

The rearrangement links TRBV4-3 to TRBJ2-5, with D possibly being TRBD2 (7 bases). Matching the DNA end better, TRBJ2-7 makes the J call doubtful. Germline V lookup: CDR1 LGHNA, CDR2 YSLEER. This CDR3 is 14 amino acids long. The CDR3, as DNA: TGCGCCAGCAGCCCAGGAGGGGGGGCCTACGAGCAGTACTTC. It is translated as CASSPGGGAYEQYF.

This clone was recorded only once. V and J are TRBV5-5 and TRBJ1-5; no clear D gene. V lost 1 base, J lost 2 bases, and 13 bases lay in between. The CDR3 contains 16 residues. Germline V CDR1 and CDR2: SGHKS, YYEKEE (reference sequence). The CDR3 DNA is TGTGCCAGCAGCTTGTTTACGGCCGGGGGCAATCAGCCCCAGCATTTT. Translation: CASSLFTAGGNQPQHF.

The chain links TRBV15 to TRBJ1-4; D unresolved. The CDR3 length is 14 residues. Germline V gene lookup returns CDR1 LNHNV and CDR2 YYDKDF (reference sequence). Trimming removed 3 bases at V and 5 bases at J, with 10 bases between. The CDR3 DNA reads as TGTGCCACCAGCAGTTTGAGTCGGAATGAAAAACTGTTTTTT. This sequence encodes CATSSLSRNEKLFF.